This T cell receptor beta chain comes out of a study of blood T cells in healthy people across ages. Trimming removed 3 bases from V and 6 bases from J; junction bases left unmatched: 7. CDR1 is MNHNS and CDR2 is SASEGT in the germline V gene. The CDR3 extends over 14 amino acids. Primers used in a second PCR of roughly 6 to 11 cycles were a sample-barcoded 5' primer and a J-beta primer mix. TCRdb fed the 5' RACE reads into MiXCR, producing one record per CDR3 protein. The profile shows some 1.5 million distinct CDR3 sequences, about 28% of them singletons. This clonotype was counted a few times. Sample: blood. The sequence derives from a woman in her twenties or thirties in good health. This chain uses TRBV6-1 with TRBJ1-2; 7 nucleotides match TRBD1. CDR3 loop: CASSDDRVPHGYTF. The CDR3 nucleotides read TGTGCCAGCAGTGACGACAGGGTCCCTCATGGCTACACCTTC.